The clone carrying this TCR beta chain appeared a single time. Authors' analysis steps: Reference gene primer amplification gave estimated nucleated cell counts. The method was immunoSEQ multiplex PCR; TCRdb's version includes in-frame clones alone and lacks a portion of them. That table furnishes V, J and clone size, whereas the DNA furnished D and trimming. The sample holds about 58,000 clones; around nine tenths are singletons and the top ten take 7% to 9%. These data belong to a study of blood T cell repertoires in COVID-19. Study context: Sites in the United States, Italy and Spain provided acute and convalescent COVID-19 samples. Nucleic acid was either cDNA or gDNA, and it came from T cells, B-cell-depleted T cells, or PBMCs.

The trim removed 2 bases at V and 6 bases at J, leaving 4 bases unmatched. The CDR3 totals 14 residues. Germline V CDR1 and CDR2: SGHRS, YFSETQ. The chain uses TRBV5-1 and TRBJ2-2, with 7 bases fitting TRBD2. This receptor was obtained from a woman in her sixties or seventies with active COVID-19. Sequenced material: peripheral blood. In nucleotides, the CDR3 is TGCGCCAGCAGCTTAAGACTAGCTTCCGGGGAGCTGTTTTTT. This sequence encodes CASSLRLASGELFF.